These 11 T cell receptor beta chains came from one sample sequenced in a study of identical twins' blood T cells. TCRdb analysed the 5' RACE reads with MiXCR anew, one entry per CDR3 protein. The sample yields 350,000 to 400,000 distinct CDR3 sequences, about 28% seen once. The sample was PBMCs. These receptors all come from a woman aged 18 to 50 in good health.

The rearrangement links TRBV19 to TRBJ2-1, with D hard to call. Between the trimmed V and J ends, which lost 5 bases and 8 bases, there was a span of 7 bases. Per the germline V gene, CDR1 is LNHDA and CDR2 is SQIVND (reference sequence). The CDR3 has 11 amino acids. The CDR3 is CASSDSYEQFF. In nucleotides, the CDR3 is TGTGCCAGTAGTGACTCCTATGAGCAGTTCTTC.

The chain employs TRBV20-1 and TRBJ1-2; perhaps TRBD1 as D (5 bases). V gave up 0 bases and J gave up 4 bases, with 15 bases separating them. Germline values: CDR1 DFQATT, CDR2 SNEGSKA (reference sequence). The CDR3 has 15 residues. CDR3: CSARDRGLGSYGYTF. In DNA form, the CDR3 reads TGCAGTGCTAGAGATAGGGGCCTAGGTAGCTATGGCTACACCTTC.

This clonotype was counted a few times. J is TRBJ1-1 and V is TRBV19; TRBD1 might be the D (5 bases). The V gene's germline CDR1 is LNHDA and CDR2 SQIVND (reference sequence). The CDR3 is made up of 14 amino acids. V was clipped by 5 bases and J by 1 base, with 11 bases between them. Here the CDR3 DNA reads TGTGCCAGTAGTGCGGGACGGCCGAACACTGAAGCTTTCTTT. Translated, it gives CASSAGRPNTEAFF.

This clonotype came up many times. The chain combines TRBV29-1 with TRBJ1-1, with a weak D call TRBD1 (5 bases). This CDR3 comprises 15 residues. Trimming removed 4 bases from V and 0 bases from J, with 15 bases in between. Germline loops: CDR1 SQVTM, CDR2 ANQGSEA. The CDR3 loop is CSVGSGWGMNTEAFF. CDR3 in DNA: TGCAGCGTTGGGTCGGGATGGGGCATGAACACTGAAGCTTTCTTT.

This clonotype occurred a few times. This chain uses TRBV12-5 with TRBJ1-2; D gene ambiguous. The CDR3 spans 15 residues. The germline V gene encodes CDR1 LGHNT and CDR2 FRNRAP. The V end was cut by 3 bases, the J end by 2 bases, with 13 bases between. The CDR3 nucleotides are TGTGCTAGTGGTTTTTCGGACCGACCCAACTATGGCTACACCTTC. This sequence encodes CASGFSDRPNYGYTF.

This clonotype was counted a few times. The J gene is TRBJ1-2, the V gene TRBV2; the D is unclear. The V end was cut by 7 bases, the J end by 8 bases, with 8 bases between. Germline V gene sequence: CDR1 SNHLY, CDR2 FYNNEI. The length of the CDR3 is 10 residues. CDR3 region: CASKPGGYTF. CDR3 DNA: TGTGCCAGCAAACCGGGCGGCTACACCTTC.

This clonotype has more than one count but fewer than ten. V usage is TRBV7-2 and J usage is TRBJ2-3; D not resolved. Trimming took 1 base from V and 3 from J, leaving 8 bases between them. Germline lookup yields CDR1 SGHTA and CDR2 FQGNSA. The CDR3 has 14 residues. CDR3 loop: CASSLDAGTDTQYF. The DNA for the CDR3 is TGTGCCAGCAGCTTAGATGCCGGGACAGATACGCAGTATTTT.

The chain links TRBV12-3 or TRBV12-4 to TRBJ1-2; D unresolved. V lost 5 bases to trimming and J lost 8 bases, with 9 bases between them. This CDR3 has 11 amino acids. The CDR3: CASSRSHGYTF. DNA of the CDR3: TGTGCCAGCAGTAGGTCCCACGGCTACACCTTC.

The rearrangement links TRBV9 to TRBJ2-3; TRBD1 or TRBD2 may be the D gene (6 bases each). V lost 3 bases and J lost 2, with 10 bases in between. Germline CDR1 and CDR2: SGDLS and YYNGEE. The CDR3 contains 14 residues. The CDR3 sequence is CASSAGGTTDTQYF. CDR3 DNA: TGTGCCAGCAGCGCCGGGGGCACCACAGATACGCAGTATTTT.

This clonotype has a handful of counts. This sequence joins TRBV2 and TRBJ1-1; D remains ambiguous. Germline V CDR1 and CDR2: SNHLY, FYNNEI. This CDR3 region has 13 residues. V was shortened by 5 bases and J by 3 bases, with 10 bases between the two germline ends. CDR3 sequence (DNA): TGTGCCAGCAGTCCGGGCTCGGACACTGAAGCTTTCTTT. It yields the protein CASSPGSDTEAFF.

CDR3: CASGSGAQVSGNTIYF. In nucleotides, the CDR3 is TGCGCCAGCGGCTCGGGGGCACAGGTTTCTGGAAACACCATATATTTT. V usage is TRBV5-1 and J usage is TRBJ1-3; possibly TRBD1 for D (6 bases). Germline V gives CDR1 SGHRS, CDR2 YFSETQ. This CDR3 comprises 16 residues. V lost 7 bases and J lost 1, with 18 bases in between.